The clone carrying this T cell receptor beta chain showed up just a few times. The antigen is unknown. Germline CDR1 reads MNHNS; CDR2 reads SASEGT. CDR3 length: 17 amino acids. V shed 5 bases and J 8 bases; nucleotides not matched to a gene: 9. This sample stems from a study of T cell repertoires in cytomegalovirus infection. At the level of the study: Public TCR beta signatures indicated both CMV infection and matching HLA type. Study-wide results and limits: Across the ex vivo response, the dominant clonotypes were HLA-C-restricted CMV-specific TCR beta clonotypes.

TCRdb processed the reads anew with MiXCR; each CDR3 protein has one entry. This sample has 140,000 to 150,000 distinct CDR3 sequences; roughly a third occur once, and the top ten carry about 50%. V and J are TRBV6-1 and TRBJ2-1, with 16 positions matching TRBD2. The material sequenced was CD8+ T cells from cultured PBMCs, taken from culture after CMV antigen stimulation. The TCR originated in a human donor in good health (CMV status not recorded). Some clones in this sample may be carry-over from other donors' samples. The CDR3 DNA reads TGTGCCAGCAGTCCTCCGGGACTAGCGGGGGGGCGCGATGAGCAGTTCTTC. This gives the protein CASSPPGLAGGRDEQFF.